The next 31 T cell receptor beta chains were all read from a single sample in a study of T cells in women clearing cervical HPV infection. Sequencing was performed with immunoSEQ multiplex PCR; in TCRdb, only in-frame clones are kept and a portion is missing. The table for this sample gives tens of thousands of clones. Material: blood buffy coat. All receptors derive from a woman aged 18-69 years with a cervical HPV16 infection that either progressed to CIN3+ or cleared (not recorded which).

With regard to this clone: The read is 3 residues too short to cover the CDR3 end, so that end is filled in from the germline J gene. The chain links TRBV6-2 or TRBV6-3 to TRBJ2-6; D gene ambiguous. The CDR3 has 12 residues. Trimming left V 8 bases short and J 4 bases short, with 6 bases between. The germline V gene encodes CDR1 MNHEY and CDR2 SVGEGT. The CDR3 DNA, read in part, is TGTGCCAGCTCAAGGGGGGCCAACGTC. This codes for CASSRGANV. The CDR3 as a whole reads CASSRGANVLTF.

To note about this clone: Read coverage stops 3 residues before the CDR3 terminus; the germline J gene supplies the remainder. The chain links TRBV6-2 or TRBV6-3 to TRBJ2-5; TRBD2 is a possible D gene (7 bases). The CDR3 covers 15 residues. Germline V gene sequence: CDR1 MNHEY, CDR2 SVGEGT. V shed 7 bases and J shed 3 bases, with 18 bases lying between them. The CDR3 sequence is CASTDGGRLEETQYF. CDR3 bases read: TGTGCCAGCACCGACGGGGGGCGATTAGAAGAGACC.

As concerns this clone: The CDR3 goes on 3 residues after the read ends, and that part is filled in from the germline J gene. The J gene is TRBJ1-6, the V gene TRBV7-9; D ambiguous. Trimming stripped 2 bases from V and 11 bases from J, with 16 bases between. Germline V CDR1 and CDR2: SEHNR, FQNEAQ (reference sequence). CDR3 size: 15 residues. This CDR3 is CASSLFSGFGAPLHF. Incomplete CDR3 DNA: TGTGCCAGCAGCTTATTCAGTGGGTTCGGGGCACCC.

In the case of this clone: The read gets to within 3 residues of the CDR3 end, and the germline J gene fills in the rest. The V gene is TRBV2, the J gene TRBJ1-5; D is undetermined. The ends were cut back, 2 bases at V and 0 bases at J, with 8 bases in the middle. Germline CDR1 reads SNHLY; CDR2 reads FYNNEI. The CDR3 totals 15 residues. The sequenced CDR3 bases are TGTGCCAGCAGTGAACAGAGAGTTAGCAATCAGCCC. It is translated as CASSEQRVSNQP. The full CDR3 sequence reads CASSEQRVSNQPQHF.

Details on this clone: The read terminates 3 residues ahead of where the CDR3 ends, so the germline J gene completes it. V and J are TRBV7-2 and TRBJ1-2; 9 nucleotides align to TRBD1. Germline-derived CDR1 and CDR2 are SGHTA and FQGNSA. V shed 3 bases and J 5 bases; nucleotides not matched to a gene: 7. The CDR3 is made up of 15 amino acids. CDR3: CASSFSGQGRYGYTF. The CDR3 bases that were read are TGTGCCAGCAGCTTTTCCGGACAGGGGAGGTATGGC.

Concerning this clone itself: The read ends 3 residues early relative to the CDR3; the germline J gene fills the gap. This sequence joins TRBV18 and TRBJ2-3, with 9 bases that match TRBD1. Germline CDR1 reads KGHSH; CDR2 reads LQKENI. V trimming: 2 bases; J trimming: 5 bases; junction bases outside the gene matches: 14. CDR3 length equals 18 residues. The CDR3 bases that were read are TGTGCCAGCTCACCAGATTTAATAAGGGGACAGGGAAAAGATACG. Its translation is CASSPDLIRGQGKDT. The CDR3, in full, reads CASSPDLIRGQGKDTQYF.

As for this clone: The read terminates 3 residues ahead of where the CDR3 ends, so the germline J gene completes it. V is TRBV19 and J is TRBJ2-3; 9 nucleotides match TRBD2. The CDR3 consists of 15 residues. Trimming at V came to 6 bases and at J to 2 bases, leaving 6 bases not matched to a gene. Germline V gene sequence: CDR1 LNHDA, CDR2 SQIVND (reference sequence). This CDR3 reads CASRRAGGLTDTQYF. The DNA read from the CDR3 is TGTGCCAGTAGGCGAGCGGGAGGACTCACAGATACG.

Details on this clone: The CDR3 is cut off 3 residues early in the read; its end comes from the germline J gene. V usage is TRBV27 and J usage is TRBJ2-7; D is ambiguous. Germline V CDR1 and CDR2: MNHEY, SMNVEV (reference sequence). The CDR3 loop spans 14 amino acids. Trimming took 6 bases from V and 4 from J, leaving 16 bases between them. The sequenced CDR3 bases are TGTGCCAGCAGCTCCAGTTCTGCAGTTTACGAG. Translating gives CASSSSSAVYE. The whole CDR3 sequence is CASSSSSAVYEQYF.

As for this clone: The read is 3 residues too short to cover the CDR3 end, so that end is filled in from the germline J gene. The rearrangement links TRBV7-9 to TRBJ2-5; D ambiguous. The CDR3 sequence is 14 residues long. Germline V gene lookup returns CDR1 SEHNR and CDR2 FQNEAQ (reference sequence). V was trimmed by 4 bases and J by 5 bases, leaving 14 bases between them. CDR3 DNA (partial): TGTGCCAGCAGCTCCACGGGTGGAAGGGAGACC. It codes for CASSSTGGRET. The entire CDR3 sequence reads CASSSTGGRETQYF.

Comment on this clone: The missing CDR3 end, 3 residues past where the read stops, is filled in from the germline J gene. In the same sample, other DNA sequences code for this CDR3. The J gene is TRBJ1-3, the V gene TRBV11-2; TRBD1 is a possible D gene (5 bases). V lost 5 bases to trimming and J lost 3 bases, with 14 bases between them. CDR1 is SGHAT, CDR2 FQNNGV, per germline. This CDR3 has 15 amino acids. The DNA read from the CDR3 is TGTGCCAGCAGCCCAAGGGCGGGGGTTGGAAACACC. This translates into CASSPRAGVGNT. The CDR3 as a whole reads CASSPRAGVGNTIYF.

Of note for this clone: The read finishes 3 residues shy of the CDR3 end, and the germline J gene is used to complete it. The chain links TRBV11-2 to TRBJ2-7; no firm D call. The germline V gene has CDR1 SGHAT and CDR2 FQNNGV. V was trimmed by 3 bases and J by 5 bases, leaving 5 bases between them. This CDR3 is built from 11 residues. CDR3 amino acids: CASSFSNEQYF. CDR3 DNA (partial): TGTGCCAGCAGCTTTTCAAACGAG.

Notes on this clone: From the germline J gene comes the end of the CDR3, since the read stops 3 residues before it. This chain joins TRBV11-1 and TRBJ2-7, with D possibly matching TRBD2 (5 bases). V was clipped by 5 bases and J by 2 bases, with 16 bases between them. Germline V gene data show CDR1 as SGHAT and CDR2 as FQDESV (reference sequence). This CDR3 comprises 15 residues. The chain's CDR3 is CASSRTDRGPYEQYF. The part of the CDR3 DNA that was read is TGTGCCAGCAGCCGGACGGATCGGGGTCCCTACGAG.

As to this clone: The read gets to within 3 residues of the CDR3 end, and the germline J gene fills in the rest. The rearrangement uses TRBV7-3 and TRBJ2-1; 9 bases align to TRBD1. From germline, CDR1 is SGHTA and CDR2 FQGTGA. The CDR3 totals 13 residues. V was clipped by 6 bases and J by 8 bases; unmatched bases: 5. The CDR3 bases that were read are TGTGCCAGCAGTTCCGGGACAGGGTATGAG. This codes for CASSSGTGYE. The CDR3 in full is CASSSGTGYEQFF.

On this clone itself: The read stops 3 residues short of the end of the CDR3; the missing end is completed from the germline J gene. The chain has TRBV30 and TRBJ2-1; D perhaps matches TRBD2 (5 bases). Germline CDR1 GTSNPN, CDR2 SVGIG (reference sequence). The CDR3 is made up of 13 amino acids. Trimming took 5 bases from V and 6 from J, leaving 14 bases between them. The sequenced part of the CDR3 DNA is TGTGCCTGGGCTAGCCTTGGCGGCAATGAG. Translating it yields CAWASLGGNE. The CDR3 reads in full as CAWASLGGNEQFF.

About this clone: The read terminates 3 residues ahead of where the CDR3 ends, so the germline J gene completes it. The V gene is TRBV2, the J gene TRBJ2-3; 7 bases match TRBD2. The germline V gene has CDR1 SNHLY and CDR2 FYNNEI. The CDR3 covers 15 residues. J gave up 5 bases and V 4 bases, and 9 bases lay outside the gene matches. CDR3 in amino acids: CASSGRRGLRDTQYF. The sequenced part of the CDR3 DNA is TGTGCCAGCAGTGGGCGGCGGGGGTTGCGAGATACG. The full variable domain, rest sourced from reference TRBV2 and TRBJ2-3, is EPEVTQTPSHQVTQMGQEVILRCVPISNHLYFYWYRQILGQKVEFLVSFYNNEISEKSEIFDDQFSVERPDGSNFTLKIRSTKLEDSAMYFCASSGRRGLRDTQYFGPGTRLTVL.

Comment on this clone: The CDR3 extends 3 residues past the end of the read, so its final part is completed from the germline J gene. The chain employs TRBV20-1 and TRBJ1-4; D remains unclear. Germline V gene sequence: CDR1 DFQATT, CDR2 SNEGSKA (reference sequence). Trimming cost V 5 bases and J 8 bases, with 6 bases left between them. There are 10 residues in the CDR3. CDR3 DNA, as far as it was read: TGCAGTGCTTTAGGGGAAAAA. The encoded protein is CSALGEK. The entire CDR3 protein is CSALGEKLFF.

As regards this clone: The read gets to within 3 residues of the CDR3 end, and the germline J gene fills in the rest. This chain connects TRBV5-1 to TRBJ2-7; TRBD1 is a possible D gene (6 bases). Germline values: CDR1 SGHRS, CDR2 YFSETQ. Trimming cost V 3 bases and J 1 base, with 17 bases left between them. This CDR3 has 16 amino acids. The covered CDR3 bases are TGCGCCAGCAGCTCCAATGGGGGACAAGTATCCTACGAG. Residues: CASSSNGGQVSYE. In full, the CDR3 reads CASSSNGGQVSYEQYF. Using reference TRBV5-1 and TRBJ2-7 for the parts outside the CDR3, the full variable domain is KAGVTQTPRYLIKTRGQQVTLSCSPISGHRSVSWYQQTPGQGLQFLFEYFSETQRNKGNFPGRFSGRQFSNSRSEMNVSTLELGDSALYLCASSSNGGQVSYEQYFGPGTRLTVT.

About this clone: The read comes to an end 3 residues before the CDR3 does, leaving the germline J gene to fill in the end. V gene TRBV5-1 combines with J gene TRBJ2-6; no clear D gene. Deletions cut 2 bases from V and 0 bases from J, with 6 bases between. The CDR3 has 15 amino acids. CDR1 is SGHRS and CDR2 is YFSETQ in the germline V gene. The covered CDR3 bases are TGCGCCAGCAGCTTTGACATCTCTGGGGCCAACGTC. It translates to CASSFDISGANV. The entire CDR3 reads CASSFDISGANVLTF.

With respect to this clone: The CDR3 end lies 3 residues beyond the end of the read and is filled in from the germline J gene. V gene TRBV6-1 combines with J gene TRBJ2-5; 12 bases agree with TRBD2. The CDR3 length is 18 residues. The trim removed 0 bases at V and 7 bases at J, leaving 12 bases unmatched. Germline lookup yields CDR1 MNHNS and CDR2 SASEGT. The covered CDR3 bases are TGTGCCAGCAGTGAAGCGGGACCGGGACTAGCGGGTTTGTGGACC. Encoded protein: CASSEAGPGLAGLWT. The CDR3 in its entirety is CASSEAGPGLAGLWTQYF.

About this clone itself: The read terminates 3 residues before the CDR3 end, so the remaining end is supplied by the germline J gene. The V call is TRBV19, the J call TRBJ1-5; D is ambiguous. The CDR3 spans 12 residues. The germline V and J ends were trimmed by 3 bases and 6 bases, with 6 bases remaining between them. In germline, CDR1 is LNHDA, CDR2 SQIVND (reference sequence). The CDR3 spells CASSISVQPQHF. CDR3 DNA (partial): TGTGCCAGTAGTATTAGTGTTCAGCCC.

As concerns this clone: The read halts 3 residues ahead of the CDR3 end, with the missing end drawn from the germline J gene. Other DNA sequences in the sample encode the same CDR3. The chain couples TRBV11-2 to TRBJ1-1; 10 bases line up with TRBD1. The CDR3 totals 14 residues. V shed 3 bases, J shed 6 bases, and the junction held 4 bases outside the gene matches. Germline CDR1 is SGHAT and CDR2 is FQNNGV. Incomplete CDR3 DNA: TGTGCCAGCAGCTTTGGGACAGGGGAGGCTGAA. This encodes CASSFGTGEAE. From start to end, the CDR3 is CASSFGTGEAEAFF.

A remark on this clone: The CDR3 end is not reached by the read, which stops 3 residues before it; the germline J gene fills it in. The J gene is TRBJ1-1, the V gene TRBV30, with D perhaps TRBD1 (5 bases). The CDR3 extends over 15 amino acids. Trimming shortened V by 3 bases and J by 1 base, and 15 bases separated the two germline ends. Germline CDR1 and CDR2: GTSNPN and SVGIG (reference sequence). Incomplete CDR3 DNA: TGTGCCTGGAGCCGGGACTTCCTTCGGAACACTGAA. Translating it yields CAWSRDFLRNTE. The full CDR3 protein is CAWSRDFLRNTEAFF.

Turning to this clone: The CDR3 end lies 3 residues beyond the end of the read and is filled in from the germline J gene. The chain links TRBV7-8 to TRBJ2-7; 9 nucleotides line up with TRBD2. V shed 1 base, J shed 6 bases, and the junction held 10 bases outside the gene matches. From germline, CDR1 is SGHVS and CDR2 FQNEAQ. The CDR3 is 16 amino acids. The CDR3 spells CASSLVFSGSLSEQYF. The part of the CDR3 DNA that was read is TGTGCCAGCAGCTTAGTGTTTAGCGGGAGCCTTAGCGAG.

A note on this clone: The read is 3 residues too short to cover the CDR3 end, so that end is filled in from the germline J gene. V gene TRBV20-1 combines with J gene TRBJ2-1; weak D call: TRBD1 (6 bases). The V end was cut by 4 bases, the J end by 4 bases, with 11 bases between. The CDR3 sequence is 13 residues long. The germline CDR1 and CDR2 sequences are DFQATT and SNEGSKA (reference sequence). The CDR3 region is CSATGTPYNEQFF. The CDR3 DNA, read in part, is TGCAGTGCTACCGGGACACCATACAATGAG.

On this clone: The sequenced fragment ends 3 residues before the CDR3 boundary, so the rest is inferred from the germline J gene. This sequence joins TRBV7-3 and TRBJ1-2; TRBD1 matches 9 bases. The CDR3 extends over 14 amino acids. CDR1 and CDR2 (germline): SGHTA, FQGTGA. CDR3 loop: CASSSGTGYQGYTF. CDR3 bases read: TGTGCCAGCAGCTCCGGGACAGGGTATCAGGGC.

In regard to this clone: The read gets to within 3 residues of the CDR3 end, and the germline J gene fills in the rest. This chain joins TRBV6-2 or TRBV6-3 and TRBJ1-1, with TRBD1 as a possible D gene (5 bases). Germline lookup yields CDR1 MNHEY and CDR2 SVGEGT. Deletions cut 7 bases from V and 1 base from J, with 16 bases between. The CDR3 has 15 amino acids. CDR3: CASNYLGAANTEAFF. CDR3 DNA, as far as it was read: TGTGCCAGCAACTACCTAGGGGCGGCGAACACTGAA.

About this clone: From the germline J gene comes the end of the CDR3, since the read stops 3 residues before it. The chain is built from TRBV7-9 and TRBJ1-5; D possibly corresponds to TRBD1 (6 bases). The germline V and J ends were trimmed by 0 bases and 2 bases, with 8 bases remaining between them. The CDR3 runs 15 residues. CDR1 is SEHNR, CDR2 FQNEAQ, per germline (reference sequence). CDR3 in amino acids: CASSLAPGGNQPQHF. Incomplete CDR3 DNA: TGTGCCAGCAGCTTAGCTCCAGGGGGCAATCAGCCC.

With regard to this clone: The CDR3 is cut off 3 residues early in the read; its end comes from the germline J gene. The rearrangement joins TRBV19 to TRBJ1-5; D possibly corresponds to TRBD1 (5 bases). This CDR3 has 13 residues. Germline lookup yields CDR1 LNHDA and CDR2 SQIVND (reference sequence). The ends were cut back, 9 bases at V and 9 bases at J, with 18 bases in the middle. The CDR3 spells CASGGGKWGPQHF. The sequenced CDR3 bases are TGTGCCAGCGGGGGTGGGAAATGGGGGCCC.

Of note for this clone: The DNA ends 3 residues before the CDR3 does, and the rest of the CDR3 is filled in from the germline J gene. V and J are TRBV7-6 and TRBJ2-7; D is unresolved. Trimming took off 4 bases at V and 6 bases at J, with 10 bases between the two ends. This CDR3 is built from 12 residues. Germline V gene data show CDR1 as SGHVS and CDR2 as FNYEAQ. The CDR3 bases that were read are TGTGCCAGCAGCTCCTCTCAAGGCGAG. Amino acids: CASSSSQGE. The CDR3 as a whole reads CASSSSQGEQYF.

Details on this clone: The DNA ends 3 residues before the CDR3 does, and the rest of the CDR3 is filled in from the germline J gene. The rearrangement uses TRBV7-3 and TRBJ2-2, with a possible D match to TRBD2 (6 bases). V lost 6 bases and J lost 1, with 9 bases in between. This CDR3 contains 14 residues. Germline V gene data show CDR1 as SGHTA and CDR2 as FQGTGA. The CDR3: CASRPAGNTGELFF. The DNA read from the CDR3 is TGTGCCAGCAGGCCAGCGGGGAACACCGGGGAG.

To note about this clone: Other DNA sequences in this sample translate to the same CDR3. The part of the CDR3 DNA that was read is TGTGCCAGCTCACCAGGGCTGGACGAG. This translates into CASSPGLDE. The entire CDR3 protein reads CASSPGLDEQYF. V and J are TRBV18 and TRBJ2-7; D is unresolved. The CDR3 end is not reached by the read, which stops 3 residues before it; the germline J gene fills it in. The CDR3 is 12 amino acids. Germline V gene lookup returns CDR1 KGHSH and CDR2 LQKENI. V was pared by 2 bases and J by 5 bases, with 7 bases between.